This TCR beta chain was profiled in a study of identifying expanded T cells in peripheral blood. Overall study results and limits: About 1.2 clones differed between technical replicates, versus around 15 and 19 over time. Two-week clone count variance significantly increased as total template count grew.

Repertoires were generated with immunoSEQ multiplex PCR, while TCRdb's copy carries only in-frame clones and drops some. The table shows some 95,000 clones, with around 87% occurring only once. This CDR3 comprises 15 residues. The germline V gene has CDR1 MNHEY and CDR2 SVGAGI. The V gene end was trimmed by 5 bases and the J gene end by 8 bases; junction bases not matched to a gene: 13. During the collection period, no donor immune events like infections were recorded. With regard to this clone: Antigen: not known.

Sample: blood. The chain recombines TRBV6-5 with TRBJ1-1; 8 bases fit TRBD1. This TCR came from a person aged 18 to 70 in good health. In nucleotides, the CDR3 is TGTGCCAGCAGTCGTCTGGCAGGGGACAGGTTAGAAGCTTTCTTT. Protein sequence: CASSRLAGDRLEAFF.